This T cell receptor (beta chain) emerged from a study of shared clonotypes between healthy human individuals. General study points: Even with large depth, rarefaction showed that sorted-subset sequencing was incomplete. Sharing across several donors was seen in around 5% of naive CD4 clonotypes.

CD45RO-negative, CCR7-positively selected cells formed the naive CD8 fraction, excluding terminally differentiated effector memory CD45RA+ cells. A word on this clone: Its target is not known.

Libraries were prepared by immunoSEQ multiplex PCR; TCRdb keeps only in-frame clonotypes and omits some of them. The sample consists of millions of clones, 93% of them appearing once. Sequenced material: naive CD8+ T cells from PBMCs. This TCR was sampled from a man aged 18 to 30 in good health. Some clones in this sample may be carry-over from other donors' samples.

The CDR3 loop reads CASSLGSRGYTF. In nucleotides, the CDR3 is TGTGCCAGCAGCTTAGGATCTCGGGGCTACACCTTC. The chain has TRBV7-8 and TRBJ1-2; no firm D call. The CDR3 length is 12 residues. V was shortened by 1 base and J by 8 bases, with 8 bases between the two germline ends. Germline V gives CDR1 SGHVS, CDR2 FQNEAQ.